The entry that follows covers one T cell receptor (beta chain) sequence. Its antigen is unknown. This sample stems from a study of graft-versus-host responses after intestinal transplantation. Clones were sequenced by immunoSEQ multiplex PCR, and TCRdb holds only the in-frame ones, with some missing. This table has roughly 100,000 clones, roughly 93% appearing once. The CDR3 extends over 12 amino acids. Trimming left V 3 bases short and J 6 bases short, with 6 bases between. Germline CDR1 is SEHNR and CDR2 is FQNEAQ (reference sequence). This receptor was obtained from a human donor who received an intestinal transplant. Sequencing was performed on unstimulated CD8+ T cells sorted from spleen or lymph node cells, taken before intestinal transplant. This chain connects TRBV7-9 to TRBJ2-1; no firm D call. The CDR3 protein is CASSLQTNEQFF. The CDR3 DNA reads TGTGCCAGCAGCTTGCAGACCAATGAGCAGTTCTTC.